The sequence of this T cell receptor beta chain was determined in a study of spatial heterogeneity in lung cancer. At the level of the study: Among detected sequences, beta-chain ones consistently exceeded alpha-chain ones in number. More than 9.5 raw reads, on average, carried each unique TCR and UMI combination. General study points: Blood contained ubiquitous expanded tumor TCRs more at resection than at follow-up.

Time point noted: sample taken at primary tumor resection. In each case, whole RNA from tumor, nontumor lung or frozen PBMC was sequenced unsorted. Every molecule of TCR cDNA had its own unique molecular identifier. TCRdb recomputed calls from the 5' RACE reads with MiXCR, one row per CDR3 protein. This table has tens of thousands of distinct CDR3 sequences, roughly 7.9% appearing once. This clonotype has a count of ten or more. Its matching antigen is unknown. Sequenced material: PBMCs, taken at surgery. The source is a female donor with early-stage non-small cell lung cancer.

The CDR3 region is CASSPRGGADSPLHF. In DNA form, the CDR3 reads TGTGCCAGCAGCCCCCGGGGCGGGGCGGACTCACCCCTCCACTTT. The chain carries TRBV11-2 and TRBJ1-6, with D possibly TRBD1 on 5 matching bases. V shed 5 bases and J shed 10 bases, with 18 bases lying between them. Germline CDR1 is SGHAT and CDR2 is FQNNGV. This CDR3 is built from 15 residues. Complete variable domain (other parts from reference TRBV11-2 and TRBJ1-6): EAGVAQSPRYKIIEKRQSVAFWCNPISGHATLYWYQQILGQGPKLLIQFQNNGVVDDSQLPKDRFSAERLKGVDSTLKIQPAKLEDSAVYLCASSPRGGADSPLHFGNGTRLTVT.